Here is one T cell receptor beta chain with its context. Its antigen is undetermined. The data stem from a study of shared clonotypes between healthy human individuals. CDR1 is SGHNT, CDR2 YYREEE, per germline (reference sequence). The CDR3 consists of 17 residues. Trimming at V came to 4 bases and at J to 2 bases, leaving 9 bases not matched to a gene. Findings and limits, study-wide: Donor clonotype sharing was expected to depend on sequencing depth. Generally, naive subsets came out with larger estimated richness than memory subsets.

Naive CD8 cells lacked CD45RO and underwent positive selection for CCR7, leaving out terminally differentiated effector memory CD45RA+ cells. Genomic DNA (from each subset) was split evenly across several immunoSEQ plates. The data were produced by immunoSEQ multiplex PCR, yet TCRdb's version contains in-frame clones alone and is incomplete. Of over 2 million clones in the sample, approximately 94% were seen once. The origin of this receptor is a man younger than 35 in good health. This rearrangement joins TRBV5-4 to TRBJ2-2, with 9 bases aligning to TRBD2. The sequenced material came from naive CD8+ T cells sorted from blood. The CDR3: CASSGVAGAFNTGELFF. CDR3 DNA: TGTGCCAGCAGCGGGGTAGCGGGGGCTTTCAACACCGGGGAGCTGTTTTTT.